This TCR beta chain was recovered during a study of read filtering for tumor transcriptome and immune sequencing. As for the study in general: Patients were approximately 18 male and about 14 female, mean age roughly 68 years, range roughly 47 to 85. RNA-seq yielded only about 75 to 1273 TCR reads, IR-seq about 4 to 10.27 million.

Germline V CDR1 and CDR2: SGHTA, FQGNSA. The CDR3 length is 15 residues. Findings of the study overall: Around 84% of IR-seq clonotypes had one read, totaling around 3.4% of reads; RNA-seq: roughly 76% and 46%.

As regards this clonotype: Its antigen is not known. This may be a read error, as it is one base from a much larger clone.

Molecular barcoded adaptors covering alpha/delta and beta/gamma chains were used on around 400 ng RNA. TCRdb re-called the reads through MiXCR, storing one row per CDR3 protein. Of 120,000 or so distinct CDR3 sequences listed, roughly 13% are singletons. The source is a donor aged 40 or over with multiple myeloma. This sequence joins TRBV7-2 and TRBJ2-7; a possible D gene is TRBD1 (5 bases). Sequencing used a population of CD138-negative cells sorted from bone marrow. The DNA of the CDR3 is TGTGCCAGCAGCAAGGGGCCAGGTAGCTCCTACGGGCAGTACTTC. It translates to CASSKGPGSSYGQYF. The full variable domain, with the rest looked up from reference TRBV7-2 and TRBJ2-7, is GAGVSQSPSNKVTEKGKDVELRCDPISGHTALYWYRQSLGQGLEFLIYFQGNSAPDKSGLPSDRFSAERTGGSVSTLTIQRTQQEDSAVYLCASSKGPGSSYGQYFGPGTRLTVT.